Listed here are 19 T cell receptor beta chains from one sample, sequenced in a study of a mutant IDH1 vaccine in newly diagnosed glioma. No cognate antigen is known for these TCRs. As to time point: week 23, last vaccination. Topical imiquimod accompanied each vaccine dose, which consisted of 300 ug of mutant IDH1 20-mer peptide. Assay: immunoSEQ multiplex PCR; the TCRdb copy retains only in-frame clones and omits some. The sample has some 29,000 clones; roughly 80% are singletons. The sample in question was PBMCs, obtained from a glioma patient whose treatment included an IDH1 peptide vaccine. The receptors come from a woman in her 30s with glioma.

As DNA, the CDR3 is TGTGCCAGCAGCTTGGCCCGTGGGGGCTCCTACGAGCAGTACTTC. It encodes CASSLARGGSYEQYF. The gene calls are TRBV5-4 and TRBJ2-7; D could derive from TRBD1 or TRBD2 (5 bases each). The ends were cut back, 0 bases at V and 0 bases at J, with 10 bases in the middle. The V gene's germline CDR1 is SGHNT and CDR2 YYREEE (reference sequence). The length of the CDR3 is 15 residues.

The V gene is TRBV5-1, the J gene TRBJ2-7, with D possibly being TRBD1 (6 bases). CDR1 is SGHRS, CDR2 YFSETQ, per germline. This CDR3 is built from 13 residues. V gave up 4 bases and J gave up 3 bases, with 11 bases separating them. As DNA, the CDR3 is TGCGCCAGCAGCCCCAGGGGTTACTACGAGCAGTACTTC. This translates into CASSPRGYYEQYF. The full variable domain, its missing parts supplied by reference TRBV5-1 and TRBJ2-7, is KAGVTQTPRYLIKTRGQQVTLSCSPISGHRSVSWYQQTPGQGLQFLFEYFSETQRNKGNFPGRFSGRQFSNSRSEMNVSTLELGDSALYLCASSPRGYYEQYFGPGTRLTVT.

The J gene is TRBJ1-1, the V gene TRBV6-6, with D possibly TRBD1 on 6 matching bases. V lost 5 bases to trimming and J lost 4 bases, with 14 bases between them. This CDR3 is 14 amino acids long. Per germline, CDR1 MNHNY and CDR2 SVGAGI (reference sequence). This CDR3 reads CASSPPGQGTEAFF. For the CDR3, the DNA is TGTGCCAGCAGTCCTCCGGGACAAGGCACTGAAGCTTTCTTT.

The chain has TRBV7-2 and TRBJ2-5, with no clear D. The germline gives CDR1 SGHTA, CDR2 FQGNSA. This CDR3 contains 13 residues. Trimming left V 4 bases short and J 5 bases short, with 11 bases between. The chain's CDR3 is CASSYQGPETQYF. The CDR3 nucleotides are TGTGCCAGCAGCTACCAAGGGCCGGAGACCCAGTACTTC.

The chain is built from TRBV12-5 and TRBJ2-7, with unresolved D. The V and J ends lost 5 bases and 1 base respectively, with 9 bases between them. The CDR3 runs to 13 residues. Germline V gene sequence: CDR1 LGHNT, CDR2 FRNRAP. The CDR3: CASGRTLSYEQYF. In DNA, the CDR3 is TGTGCTAGTGGTCGCACCCTATCCTACGAGCAGTACTTC.

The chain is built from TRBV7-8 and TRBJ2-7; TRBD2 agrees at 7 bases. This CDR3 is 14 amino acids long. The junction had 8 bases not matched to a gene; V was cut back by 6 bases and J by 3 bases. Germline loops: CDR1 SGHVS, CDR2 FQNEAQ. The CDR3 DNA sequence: TGTGCCAGCAGACCTGGGGCGGGGGACTACGAGCAGTACTTC. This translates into CASRPGAGDYEQYF. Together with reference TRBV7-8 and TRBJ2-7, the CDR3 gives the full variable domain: GAGVSQSPRYKVAKRGQDVALRCDPISGHVSLFWYQQALGQGPEFLTYFQNEAQLDKSGLPSDRFFAERPEGSVSTLKIQRTQQEDSAVYLCASRPGAGDYEQYFGPGTRLTVT.

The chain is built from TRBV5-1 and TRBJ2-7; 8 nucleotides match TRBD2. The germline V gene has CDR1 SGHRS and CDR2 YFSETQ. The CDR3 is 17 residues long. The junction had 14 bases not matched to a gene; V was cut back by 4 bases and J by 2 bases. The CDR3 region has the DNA TGCGCCAGCAGCCTCGGGGGGGCCGGACTCATTACCTACGAGCAGTACTTC. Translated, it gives CASSLGGAGLITYEQYF.

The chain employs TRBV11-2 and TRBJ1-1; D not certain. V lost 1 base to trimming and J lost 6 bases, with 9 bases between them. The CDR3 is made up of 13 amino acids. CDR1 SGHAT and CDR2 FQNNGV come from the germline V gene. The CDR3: CASSLGGGAEAFF. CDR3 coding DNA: TGTGCCAGCAGCTTAGGAGGCGGGGCTGAAGCTTTCTTT.

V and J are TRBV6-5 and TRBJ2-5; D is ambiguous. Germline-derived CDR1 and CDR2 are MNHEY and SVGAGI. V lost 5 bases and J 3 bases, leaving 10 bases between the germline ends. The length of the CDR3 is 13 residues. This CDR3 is CASSRTLEETQYF. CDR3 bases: TGTGCCAGCAGTCGAACATTGGAAGAGACCCAGTACTTC.

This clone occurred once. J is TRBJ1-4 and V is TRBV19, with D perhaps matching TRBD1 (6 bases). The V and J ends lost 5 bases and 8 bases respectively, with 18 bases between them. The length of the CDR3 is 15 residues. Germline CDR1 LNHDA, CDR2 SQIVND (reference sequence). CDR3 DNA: TGTGCCAGTAGTCTCTCGACAGGCCCCTGGGAAAAACTGTTTTTT. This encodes CASSLSTGPWEKLFF.

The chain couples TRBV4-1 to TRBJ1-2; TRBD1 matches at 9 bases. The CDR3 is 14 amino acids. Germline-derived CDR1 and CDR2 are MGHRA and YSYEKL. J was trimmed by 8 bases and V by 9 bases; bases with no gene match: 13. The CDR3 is CASGPGQGIDGYTF. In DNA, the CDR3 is TGCGCCAGTGGCCCGGGACAGGGAATCGACGGCTACACCTTC.

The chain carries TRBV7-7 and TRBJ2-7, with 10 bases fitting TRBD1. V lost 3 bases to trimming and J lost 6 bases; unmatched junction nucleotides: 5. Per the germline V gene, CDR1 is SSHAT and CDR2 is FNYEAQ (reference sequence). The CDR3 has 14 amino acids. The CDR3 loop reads CASSLGTGDGEQYF. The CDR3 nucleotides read TGTGCCAGCAGCTTGGGGACAGGGGATGGCGAGCAGTACTTC.

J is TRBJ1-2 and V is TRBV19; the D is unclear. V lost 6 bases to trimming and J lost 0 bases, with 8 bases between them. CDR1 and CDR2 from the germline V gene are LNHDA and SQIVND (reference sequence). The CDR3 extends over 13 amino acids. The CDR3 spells CASRSSSNYGYTF. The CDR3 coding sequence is TGTGCCAGTAGAAGCAGCTCTAACTATGGCTACACCTTC. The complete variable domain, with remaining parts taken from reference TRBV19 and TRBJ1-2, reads DGGITQSPKYLFRKEGQNVTLSCEQNLNHDAMYWYRQDPGQGLRLIYYSQIVNDFQKGDIAEGYSVSREKKESFPLTVTSAQKNPTAFYLCASRSSSNYGYTFGSGTRLTVV.

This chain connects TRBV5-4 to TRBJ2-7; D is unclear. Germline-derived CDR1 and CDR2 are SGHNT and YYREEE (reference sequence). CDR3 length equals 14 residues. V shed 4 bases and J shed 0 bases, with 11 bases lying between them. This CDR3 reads CASSPDHGSYEQYF. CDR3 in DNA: TGTGCCAGCAGCCCCGACCACGGCTCCTACGAGCAGTACTTC.

The CDR3 DNA follows: TGCGCCAGCAGCTCCGGCCAGGGAAAAGGCTATGGCTACACCTTC. This sequence encodes CASSSGQGKGYGYTF. The V gene is TRBV5-1, the J gene TRBJ1-2; D is perhaps TRBD1 (5 bases). Germline CDR1 reads SGHRS; CDR2 reads YFSETQ. V was cut by 3 bases and J by 4 bases, with 16 bases left in between. There are 15 residues in the CDR3.

The CDR3 DNA reads as TGTGCCAGCAGCCTCACTAGCGGGGGGGTTGGAGATACGCAGTATTTT. It yields the protein CASSLTSGGVGDTQYF. The chain is built from TRBV13 and TRBJ2-3, with 13 bases that match TRBD2. Germline V gene sequence: CDR1 PRHDT, CDR2 FYEKMQ (reference sequence). The CDR3 runs 16 residues. Trimming removed 5 bases from V and 5 bases from J; junction bases left unmatched: 7.

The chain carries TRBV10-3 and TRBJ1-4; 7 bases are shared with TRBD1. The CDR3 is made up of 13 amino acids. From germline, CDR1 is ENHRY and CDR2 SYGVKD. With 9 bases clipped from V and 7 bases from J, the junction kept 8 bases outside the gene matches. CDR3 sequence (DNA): TGTGCCATATCAGGGGGATCGGGTGAAAAACTGTTTTTT. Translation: CAISGGSGEKLFF.

The CDR3 loop is CASSPTGAMWPLHF. As DNA, the CDR3 is TGTGCCAGCAGCCCCACAGGGGCCATGTGGCCCCTCCACTTT. The chain joins TRBV5-6 to TRBJ1-6; 7 bases align to TRBD1. The CDR3 has 14 amino acids. Germline assignment: CDR1 SGHDT and CDR2 YYEEEE. V trimming: 4 bases; J trimming: 13 bases; junction bases outside the gene matches: 11.

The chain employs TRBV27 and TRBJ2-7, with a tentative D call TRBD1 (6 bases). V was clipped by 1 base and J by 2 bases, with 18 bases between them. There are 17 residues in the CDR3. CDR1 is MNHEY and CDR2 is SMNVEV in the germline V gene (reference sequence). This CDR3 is CASSLLGRGSPPYEQYF. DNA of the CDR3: TGTGCCAGCAGTTTATTGGGCAGGGGCTCTCCTCCCTACGAGCAGTACTTC.